This T cell receptor beta chain derives from a study of T cells in Graves' hyperthyroidism and ophthalmopathy. Whole-study findings and limits: Most thyroid-expanded clonotypes above 0.001 were also found in blood.

As for this clonotype: What it recognizes is unknown.

Clinical Activity Scores of at least 3, NOSPECS grades of at least 4 and durations under 3 months characterized ophthalmopathy patients. Uncontrolled infection, other autoimmune disease, pregnancy or lactation disqualified patients from enrolment. Authors of the study amplified TCR beta CDR3 regions from RNA transcripts. HTBI primers were employed in a first-round RT-PCR of the TCR CDR3. TCRdb reanalysed the multiplex PCR reads using MiXCR and keeps one entry per CDR3 protein. This sample carries nearly 600,000 distinct CDR3 sequences, 13% to 15% of them seen once, and the ten largest clones take roughly 6.9%. Sequencing input: blood. The TCR sequence derives from a young woman with Graves' ophthalmopathy.

CDR3 sequence: CASSLVFSGSTGELFF. The CDR3 nucleotides read TGTGCCAGCAGCTTAGTGTTTAGCGGGAGCACCGGGGAGCTGTTTTTT. The rearrangement uses TRBV7-6 and TRBJ2-2, with TRBD2 matching over 9 bases. The ends lost 1 base at V and 4 bases at J; junction bases unmatched: 4. The CDR3 has 16 residues. Germline V CDR1 and CDR2: SGHVS, FNYEAQ.